This is a list of T cell receptor beta chains from one sample in a study of blood T cell repertoires in COVID-19. The repertoire was sequenced with immunoSEQ multiplex PCR; TCRdb's copy has only in-frame clones and lacks some. The sample consists of almost 400,000 clones, 85% to 90% of them appearing once. Sample: PBMCs or T cells enriched from blood (not recorded which). These TCRs come from a woman between 25 and 40 years old who had recovered from COVID-19. Both conserved end residues are part of each CDR3. The listing skips clone size in some rows; elsewhere it reads once, few, many or a size class.

J | V | size | CDR3
TRBJ1-5 | TRBV7-2 | NA | CASSNGQGLAF
TRBJ2-1 | TRBV10-1 | NA | CASSDGASGNYEQFF
TRBJ2-3 | TRBV12-5 | NA | CASGLVRLADEKTSTDTQYF
TRBJ2-7 | TRBV27 | NA | CASSLRGLAGRTSHYEQYF
TRBJ2-3 | TRBV19 | NA | CASSITQGYTDTQYF
TRBJ2-1 | TRBV11-2 | NA | CASSLSGGAVNEQFF
TRBJ2-2 | TRBV19 | NA | CASHPRQGTGELFF
TRBJ1-2 | TRBV19 | NA | CASKPPGTALNYGYTF
TRBJ1-1 | TRBV30 | NA | CAWARGPTGQGYTEAFF
TRBJ1-1 | TRBV20-1 | once | CSASTGIDTEAFF
TRBJ2-3 | TRBV7-3 | NA | CASSLEGSDTQYF
TRBJ1-1 | TRBV5-4 | NA | CASSRGQGANVWGTEAFF
TRBJ1-5 | TRBV7-8 | NA | CASSLDLAYPQHF
TRBJ2-7 | TRBV2 | NA | CASMTGTGIHEQYF
TRBJ1-5 | TRBV5-8 | NA | CASSIRGSSNQPQHF
TRBJ2-7 | TRBV19 | NA | CASSIEGSSYEQYF
TRBJ2-7 | TRBV6-5 | NA | CASRWEGYEQYF
TRBJ1-5 | TRBV7-8 | NA | CASSRRSMIQPQHF
TRBJ1-1 | TRBV9 | NA | CASSVQGDTEAFF
TRBJ1-4 | TRBV5-5 | NA | CASSLANGQGATNEKLFF
TRBJ2-7 | TRBV3-1/TRBV3-2 | NA | CASSSDRANYEQYF
TRBJ2-3 | TRBV27 | NA | CASTPSGTHTDTQYF
TRBJ2-1 | TRBV24-1 | NA | CATSDSRAGGNEQFF
TRBJ2-3 | TRBV6-2/TRBV6-3 | NA | CASSYSSLAGGPEEDTQYF
TRBJ2-7 | TRBV5-8 | NA | CASSTSTGIYEQYF
TRBJ2-7 | TRBV3-1/TRBV3-2 | NA | CASSDRHRSSYEQYF
TRBJ2-3 | TRBV7-9 | NA | CASSKRRLAGGTDTQYF
TRBJ2-6 | TRBV5-1 | NA | CASSLPPTSGANVLTF
TRBJ2-2 | TRBV5-4 | NA | CASSLYRVPNTGELFF
TRBJ1-1 | TRBV9 | NA | CASSVVGQGTEAFF
TRBJ1-2 | TRBV19 | NA | CASSKKTGASGYTF
TRBJ2-2 | TRBV7-6 | NA | CASSHTRDSYTTGELFF
TRBJ1-2 | TRBV5-1 | NA | CASSLGQGNYGYTF
TRBJ2-7 | TRBV10-3 | NA | CAISPGQSSYEQYF
TRBJ2-7 | TRBV28 | NA | CASSSFGLAGGPRWEQYF
TRBJ1-4 | TRBV4-2 | NA | CASSPDRGKLFF
TRBJ1-5 | TRBV2 | NA | CASSKDRGREQPQHF
TRBJ2-2 | TRBV28 | NA | CASRPLAGVVGELFF
TRBJ2-7 | TRBV29-1 | many | CSARGDFSYEQYF
TRBJ1-3 | TRBV5-8 | once | CASSYFAVGRGNTIYF
TRBJ2-7 | TRBV12-5 | NA | CASGLTSGSHEQYF
TRBJ1-4 | TRBV10-3 | once | CAISEVGGREKLFF
TRBJ2-7 | TRBV5-4 | NA | CASSLGDSEQYF
TRBJ2-7 | TRBV14 | NA | CASSPPGLAGAYEQYF
TRBJ2-1 | TRBV7-3 | NA | CASSLRPDYSYNEQFF
TRBJ2-7 | TRBV7-2 | NA | CASSLVGRLAESYEQYF
TRBJ1-4 | TRBV5-1 | NA | CASSMDSFNEKLFF